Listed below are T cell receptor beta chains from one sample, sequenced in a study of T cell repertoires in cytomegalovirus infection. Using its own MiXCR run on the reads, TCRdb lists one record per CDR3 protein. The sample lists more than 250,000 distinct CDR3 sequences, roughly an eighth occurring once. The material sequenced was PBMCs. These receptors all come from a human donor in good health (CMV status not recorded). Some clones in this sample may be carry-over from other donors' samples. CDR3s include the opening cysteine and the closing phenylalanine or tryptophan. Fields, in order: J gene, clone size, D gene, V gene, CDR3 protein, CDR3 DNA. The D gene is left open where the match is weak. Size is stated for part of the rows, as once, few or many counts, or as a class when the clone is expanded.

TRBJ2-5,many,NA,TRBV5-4,CASSLDQETQYF,TGTGCCAGCAGCTTAGATCAAGAGACCCAGTACTTC
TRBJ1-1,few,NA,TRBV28,CASRVTGTEAFF,TGTGCCAGCAGGGTGACAGGCACTGAAGCTTTCTTT
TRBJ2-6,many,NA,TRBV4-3,CASSQDLGSGANVLTF,TGCGCCAGCAGCCAAGATTTGGGGTCTGGGGCCAACGTCCTGACTTTC
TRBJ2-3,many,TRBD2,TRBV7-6,CASQAGGPSTDTQYF,TGTGCCAGCCAAGCGGGAGGGCCTAGCACAGATACGCAGTATTTT
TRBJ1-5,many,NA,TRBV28,CASTLGQGGNQPQHF,TGTGCCAGCACCCTCGGGCAGGGAGGCAATCAGCCCCAGCATTTT
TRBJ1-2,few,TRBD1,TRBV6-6,CASSYSIDRAGGYTF,TGTGCCAGCAGTTACTCCATAGACAGGGCTGGGGGCTACACCTTC
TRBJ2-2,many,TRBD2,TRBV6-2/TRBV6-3,CASRLAGVQGTGELFF,TGTGCCAGCAGACTAGCGGGAGTTCAAGGAACCGGGGAGCTGTTTTTT
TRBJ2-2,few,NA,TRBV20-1,CSARARWPGELFF,TGCAGTGCTAGGGCCCGGTGGCCCGGGGAGCTGTTTTTT
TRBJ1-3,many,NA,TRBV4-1,CASSQGGRTRVSGNTIYF,TGCGCCAGCAGCCAAGGGGGGAGGACCCGAGTCTCTGGAAACACCATATATTTT
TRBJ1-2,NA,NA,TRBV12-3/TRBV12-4,CASSSGFPIYGYTF,TGTGCCAGCAGTTCCGGTTTTCCGATCTATGGCTACACCTTC
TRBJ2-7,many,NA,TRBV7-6,CASRRAYEQYF,TGTGCCAGCAGAAGGGCTTACGAGCAGTACTTC
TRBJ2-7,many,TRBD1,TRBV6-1,CASSAQTGAYEQYF,TGTGCCAGCAGTGCCCAGACAGGGGCCTACGAGCAGTACTTC
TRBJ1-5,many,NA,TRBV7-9,CASSPGLGQPQHF,TGTGCCAGCAGCCCAGGGCTGGGTCAACCCCAGCATTTT
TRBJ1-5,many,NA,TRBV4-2,CASSDQVGKNQPQHF,TGTGCCAGCAGCGATCAAGTGGGGAAAAATCAGCCCCAGCATTTT
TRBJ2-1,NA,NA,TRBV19,CASSIGSYNEQFF,TGTGCCAGTAGTATAGGCAGCTACAATGAGCAGTTCTTC
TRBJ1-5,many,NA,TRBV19,CASSIATVAPNSNQPQHF,TGTGCCAGTAGTATAGCCACGGTGGCACCAAATAGCAATCAGCCCCAGCATTTT
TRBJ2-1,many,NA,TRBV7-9,CASSLIPSLVTNEQFF,TGTGCCAGCAGCTTAATTCCTAGCCTCGTAACCAATGAGCAGTTCTTC
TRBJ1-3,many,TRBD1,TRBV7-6,CASSPLLGQGGNTIYF,TGTGCCAGCAGCCCTCTACTCGGACAGGGGGGAAACACCATATATTTT
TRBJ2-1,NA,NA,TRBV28,CASSLTGTEQFF,TGTGCCAGCAGTCTCACCGGGACAGAGCAGTTCTTC
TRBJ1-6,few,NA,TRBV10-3,CAISESGVRSSPLHF,TGTGCCATCAGTGAGTCCGGCGTACGGAGTTCACCCCTCCACTTT
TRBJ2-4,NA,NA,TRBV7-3,CASSPTGGDIQYF,TGTGCCAGCAGCCCTACAGGAGGGGACATTCAGTACTTC
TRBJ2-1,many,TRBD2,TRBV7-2,CASSDSGSSYNEQFF,TGTGCCAGCAGCGACAGCGGGAGCTCCTACAATGAGCAGTTCTTC
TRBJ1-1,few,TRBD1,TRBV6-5,CASSSGQGGSNTEAFF,TGTGCCAGCAGTTCCGGACAGGGAGGCTCGAACACTGAAGCTTTCTTT
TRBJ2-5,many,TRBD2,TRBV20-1,CSAILSGGAWETQYF,TGCAGTGCCATTCTCAGCGGGGGGGCATGGGAGACCCAGTACTTC
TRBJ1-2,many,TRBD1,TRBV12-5,CASGPTGGRVYGYTF,TGTGCTAGTGGTCCGACAGGGGGGCGAGTCTATGGCTACACCTTC
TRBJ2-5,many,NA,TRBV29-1,CSWGGLGETQYF,TGCAGCTGGGGCGGGCTGGGGGAGACCCAGTACTTC
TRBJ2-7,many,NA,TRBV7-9,CASVRGSSYEQYF,TGTGCCAGCGTCCGGGGCTCCTCCTACGAGCAGTACTTC
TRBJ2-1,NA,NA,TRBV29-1,CSAGVVAYNEQFF,TGCAGCGCCGGGGTCGTAGCCTACAATGAGCAGTTCTTC
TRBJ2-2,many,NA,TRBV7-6,CASSHMAWEGTGELFF,TGTGCCAGCAGCCACATGGCTTGGGAAGGCACCGGGGAGCTGTTTTTT
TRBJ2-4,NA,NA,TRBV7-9,CASSPPISKNIQYF,TGTGCCAGCAGCCCGCCTATAAGCAAAAACATTCAGTACTTC
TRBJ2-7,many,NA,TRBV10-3,CAISPSADTYEQYF,TGTGCCATCAGCCCGTCAGCGGACACCTACGAGCAGTACTTC
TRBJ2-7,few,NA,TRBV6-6,CASKILDTGYEQYF,TGTGCCAGCAAAATCCTGGACACTGGCTACGAGCAGTACTTC
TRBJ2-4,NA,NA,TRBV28,CASSAGAIQYF,TGTGCCAGCAGCGCAGGGGCCATTCAGTACTTC
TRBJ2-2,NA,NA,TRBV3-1,CASSPRGGITGELFF,TGTGCCAGCAGCCCGAGAGGCGGAATCACCGGGGAGCTGTTTTTT
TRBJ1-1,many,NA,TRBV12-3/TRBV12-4,CASSFRQAAFF,TGTGCCAGCAGTTTTCGGCAGGCGGCTTTCTTT
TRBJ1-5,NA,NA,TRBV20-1,CSARDVGGHSNQPQHF,TGCAGTGCTAGAGATGTTGGAGGTCATAGCAATCAGCCCCAGCATTTT
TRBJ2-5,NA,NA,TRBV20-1,CSANMALGQETQYF,TGCAGTGCTAATATGGCCCTTGGACAAGAGACCCAGTACTTC
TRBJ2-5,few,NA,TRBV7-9,CASCLNQETQYF,TGTGCCAGCTGCCTGAACCAAGAGACCCAGTACTTC
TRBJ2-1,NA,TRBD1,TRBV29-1,CSVRVGGENDEQFF,TGCAGCGTTCGAGTAGGGGGCGAAAACGATGAGCAGTTCTTC
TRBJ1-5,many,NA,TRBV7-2,CASSQDGLNQPQHF,TGTGCCAGCAGCCAGGACGGGCTTAATCAGCCCCAGCATTTT
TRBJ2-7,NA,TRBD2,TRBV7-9,CASSSLAGVGYELYF,TGTGCCAGCAGCTCCCTAGCGGGAGTAGGGTACGAGCTGTACTTC
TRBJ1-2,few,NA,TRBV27,CASSLSEGYGYTF,TGTGCCAGCAGTTTATCTGAGGGCTATGGCTACACCTTC
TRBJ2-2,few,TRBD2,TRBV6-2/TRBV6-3,CASSRGSDTGELFF,TGTGCCAGCAGCCGCGGGAGTGACACCGGGGAGCTGTTTTTT
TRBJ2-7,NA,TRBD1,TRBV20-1,CSARDWQGALWEQYF,TGCAGTGCTAGAGATTGGCAGGGGGCCTTATGGGAGCAGTACTTC
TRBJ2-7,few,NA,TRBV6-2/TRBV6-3,CASSQPDGPYEQYF,TGTGCCAGCTCCCAACCCGACGGACCCTACGAGCAGTACTTC
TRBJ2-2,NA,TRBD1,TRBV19,CASKWDRGLPGELFF,TGTGCCAGTAAATGGGACAGGGGGCTGCCCGGGGAGCTGTTTTTT
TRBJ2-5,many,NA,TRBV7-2,CASSLPRGWETQYF,TGTGCCAGCAGCTTGCCTAGGGGGTGGGAGACCCAGTACTTC
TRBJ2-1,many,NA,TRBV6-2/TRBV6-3,CASSRPTIYSKVYNEQFF,TGTGCCAGCAGCCGTCCGACTATCTATAGCAAAGTATACAATGAGCAGTTCTTC
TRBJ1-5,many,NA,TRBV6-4,CASPGPYSNQPQHF,TGTGCCAGCCCAGGCCCTTATAGCAATCAGCCCCAGCATTTT
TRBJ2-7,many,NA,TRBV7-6,CASSPAGTGYEQYF,TGTGCCAGCAGCCCTGCCGGAACGGGCTACGAGCAGTACTTC